This T cell receptor beta chain was recovered during a study of shared T cell receptors in the human thymus. V dropped 5 bases and J dropped 5 bases, with 16 bases sitting between them. The germline CDR1 and CDR2 sequences are LNHDA and SQIVND (reference sequence). This CDR3 is built from 15 residues. Sequencing used immunoSEQ multiplex PCR; TCRdb keeps in-frame clones, though not all of them. The sample lists about 380,000 clones; roughly 94% were seen once. The receptor comes from a human donor. What was sequenced was thymocytes. The chain joins TRBV19 to TRBJ1-5; D remains unclear. The DNA for the CDR3 is TGTGCCAGTAGTCCCCTCTCCGGGGAGGATCAGCCCCAGCATTTT. It specifies CASSPLSGEDQPQHF.